This entry features one T cell receptor beta chain sequence. This entry comes from a study of shared clonotypes between healthy human individuals. TCRdb's table, derived via immunoSEQ multiplex PCR, lists solely in-frame clones and lacks some. The table has roughly 2.2 million clones, 80% to 95% seen once. The CDR3 extends over 13 amino acids. Germline loops: CDR1 MDHEN, CDR2 SYDVKM. Trimming took 8 bases from V and 5 from J, leaving 15 bases between them. This clonotype was sampled from a man younger than 35 in good health. Some clones in this sample may be carry-over from other donors' samples. The chain combines TRBV28 with TRBJ2-5; D may be TRBD1 (5 bases). Sequencing was carried out using naive CD4+ T cells from PBMCs. The subset was: CD45RA+ positively selected. The DNA of the CDR3 is TGTGCCAGCCAGAAAGGGGCTTCGGAGACCCAGTACTTC. Translation gives CASQKGASETQYF.